The 7 T cell receptor beta chains listed next were all sequenced from one sample in a study of blood T cell repertoires in COVID-19. Some clones are missing from TCRdb's copy, which holds only in-frame ones; the method was immunoSEQ multiplex PCR. The sample has 200,000 to 300,000 clones, more than 75% seen once. Sequencing was carried out using peripheral blood. These receptors were taken from a man aged 35-49 years who had recovered from COVID-19.

This clone appeared once. The V call is TRBV5-4, the J call TRBJ2-3; D is undetermined. Trimming left V 6 bases short and J 2 bases short, with 10 bases between. This CDR3 comprises 13 residues. Germline V gene data show CDR1 as SGHNT and CDR2 as YYREEE (reference sequence). The DNA of the CDR3 is TGTGCCAGCACCAGTAAGATCACAGATACGCAGTATTTT. Translated, it gives CASTSKITDTQYF.

The chain has TRBV23-1 and TRBJ1-4, with TRBD1 matching over 10 bases. TRBV23-1 is classed as an ORF, of uncertain function. The CDR3 contains 18 residues. V lost 1 base to trimming and J lost 8 bases; unmatched junction nucleotides: 13. CDR3 sequence: CASSQLPGQGTFGEKLFF. CDR3 DNA sequence: TGCGCCAGCAGTCAATTACCGGGACAGGGGACATTCGGAGAAAAACTGTTTTTT.

The chain carries TRBV30 and TRBJ1-2; D not resolved. The CDR3 consists of 12 residues. Per germline, CDR1 GTSNPN and CDR2 SVGIG (reference sequence). Trimming took 1 base from V and 4 from J, leaving 7 bases between them. CDR3 in amino acids: CAWSGGSYGYTF. The CDR3 bases are TGTGCCTGGAGTGGTGGTAGCTATGGCTACACCTTC.

The gene calls are TRBV19 and TRBJ2-7; perhaps TRBD2 as D (5 bases). The CDR3 sequence is 14 residues long. CDR1 and CDR2 from the germline V gene are LNHDA and SQIVND (reference sequence). Between the trimmed V and J ends, which lost 5 bases and 4 bases, there was a span of 15 bases. CDR3 in amino acids: CASSLHSTSYEQYF. CDR3 nucleotide sequence: TGTGCCAGTAGTCTTCACTCCACTAGTTACGAGCAGTACTTC.

This chain uses TRBV2 with TRBJ2-1; tentatively, D is TRBD2 (5 bases). V was cut by 6 bases and J by 4 bases, with 16 bases left in between. The germline gives CDR1 SNHLY, CDR2 FYNNEI. There are 15 residues in the CDR3. The CDR3 here is CASRLSFGNYNEQFF. As DNA, the CDR3 is TGTGCCAGCAGACTAAGTTTCGGGAATTACAATGAGCAGTTCTTC.

The chain combines TRBV15 with TRBJ1-1; D is possibly TRBD1 (6 bases). The CDR3 runs to 14 residues. The germline V gene encodes CDR1 LNHNV and CDR2 YYDKDF (reference sequence). V was pared by 1 base and J by 5 bases, with 11 bases between. CDR3 amino acids: CATSRAQGWTEAFF. The CDR3 DNA sequence: TGTGCCACCAGCAGAGCTCAGGGGTGGACTGAAGCTTTCTTT.

The chain uses TRBV5-1 and TRBJ2-1; no definite D call. V lost 0 bases to trimming and J lost 5 bases, with 6 bases between them. Germline loops: CDR1 SGHRS, CDR2 YFSETQ. The CDR3 loop spans 13 amino acids. CDR3 protein: CASSLGLNNEQFF. The CDR3 bases are TGCGCCAGCAGCTTGGGACTCAACAATGAGCAGTTCTTC. The full variable domain, with the rest looked up from reference TRBV5-1 and TRBJ2-1, is KAGVTQTPRYLIKTRGQQVTLSCSPISGHRSVSWYQQTPGQGLQFLFEYFSETQRNKGNFPGRFSGRQFSNSRSEMNVSTLELGDSALYLCASSLGLNNEQFFGPGTRLTVL.